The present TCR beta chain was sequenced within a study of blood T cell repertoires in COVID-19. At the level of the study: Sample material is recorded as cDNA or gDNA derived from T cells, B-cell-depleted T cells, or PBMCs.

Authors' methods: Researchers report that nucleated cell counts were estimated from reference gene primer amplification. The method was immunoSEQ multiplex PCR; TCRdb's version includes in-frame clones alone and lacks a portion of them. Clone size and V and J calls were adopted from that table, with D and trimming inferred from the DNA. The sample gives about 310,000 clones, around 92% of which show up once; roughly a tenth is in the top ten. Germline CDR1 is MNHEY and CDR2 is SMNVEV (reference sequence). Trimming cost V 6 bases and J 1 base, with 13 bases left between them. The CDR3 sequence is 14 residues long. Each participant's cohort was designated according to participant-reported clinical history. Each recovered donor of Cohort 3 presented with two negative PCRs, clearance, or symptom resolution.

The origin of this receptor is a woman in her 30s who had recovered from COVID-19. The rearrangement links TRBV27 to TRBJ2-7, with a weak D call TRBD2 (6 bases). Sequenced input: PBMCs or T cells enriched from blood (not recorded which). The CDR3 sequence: CASRNRGRSYEQYF. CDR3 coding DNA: TGTGCCAGCAGGAATCGGGGGAGATCCTACGAGCAGTACTTC.